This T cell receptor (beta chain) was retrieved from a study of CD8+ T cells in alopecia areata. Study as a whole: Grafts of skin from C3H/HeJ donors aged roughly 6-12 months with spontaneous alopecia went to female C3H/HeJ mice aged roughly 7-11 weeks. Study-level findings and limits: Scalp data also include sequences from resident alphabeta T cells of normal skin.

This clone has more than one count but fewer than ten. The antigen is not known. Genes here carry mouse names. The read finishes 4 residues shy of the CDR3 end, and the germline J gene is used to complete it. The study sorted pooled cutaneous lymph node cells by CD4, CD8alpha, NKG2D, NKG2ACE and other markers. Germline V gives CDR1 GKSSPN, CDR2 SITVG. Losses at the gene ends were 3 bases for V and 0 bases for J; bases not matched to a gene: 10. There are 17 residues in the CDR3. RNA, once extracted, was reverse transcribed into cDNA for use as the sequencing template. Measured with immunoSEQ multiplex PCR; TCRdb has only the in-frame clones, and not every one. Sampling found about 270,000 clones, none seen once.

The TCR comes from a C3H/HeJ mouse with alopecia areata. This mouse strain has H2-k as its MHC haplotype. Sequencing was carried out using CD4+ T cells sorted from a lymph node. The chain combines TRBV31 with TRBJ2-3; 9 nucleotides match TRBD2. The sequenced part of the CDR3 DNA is TGTGCCTGGAGACCTCCGGGACTGGGAACTAGTGCAGAA. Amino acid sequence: CAWRPPGLGTSAE. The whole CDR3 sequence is CAWRPPGLGTSAETLYF. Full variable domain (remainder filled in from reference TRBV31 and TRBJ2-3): AQTIHQWPVAEIKAVGSPLSLGCTIKGKSSPNLYWYWQATGGTLQQLFYSITVGQVESVVQLNLSASRPKDDQFILSTEKLLLSHSGFYLCAWRPPGLGTSAETLYFGSGTRLTVL.